These 25 T cell receptor beta chains were all obtained from the same sample, sequenced in a study of blood T cells in healthy people across ages. Using a J-beta primer mix together with a sample-barcoded 5' primer, a second PCR was run for about 6 to 12 cycles. TCRdb reanalysed the 5' RACE reads using MiXCR and keeps one entry per CDR3 protein. The sample yields some 890,000 distinct CDR3 sequences, around 29% seen once. The same specimen was also included in a second study, on T cells of mothers and their children.

Sequenced: blood. Receptors originate from a woman between 40 and 55 years old in good health.

The chain couples TRBV7-2 to TRBJ2-7; D unresolved. The length of the CDR3 is 15 residues. The V end lost 1 base, the J end lost 0 bases, and 10 bases lay between the germline ends. Germline V CDR1 and CDR2: SGHTA, FQGNSA. CDR3 loop: CASSLDGVPSYEQYF. Here the CDR3 DNA reads TGTGCCAGCAGCTTAGATGGGGTCCCCTCCTACGAGCAGTACTTC.

The chain joins TRBV9 to TRBJ2-3, with D possibly TRBD2 on 6 matching bases. V dropped 3 bases and J dropped 8 bases, with 10 bases sitting between them. Germline values: CDR1 SGDLS, CDR2 YYNGEE. This CDR3 comprises 12 residues. The CDR3 sequence: CASSAWGGTQYF. The CDR3 DNA reads TGTGCCAGCAGCGCATGGGGAGGTACGCAGTATTTT.

The chain recombines TRBV18 with TRBJ2-7; D perhaps matches TRBD1 (5 bases). The ends were cut back, 3 bases at V and 2 bases at J, with 8 bases in the middle. This CDR3 has 13 residues. Germline loops: CDR1 KGHSH, CDR2 LQKENI. CDR3 coding DNA: TGTGCCAGCTCACCCAGGGATCCCTACGAGCAGTACTTC. This sequence encodes CASSPRDPYEQYF.

This clonotype was recorded a few times. V is TRBV3-1 and J is TRBJ2-5, with a tentative D call TRBD1 (5 bases). CDR1 and CDR2 from the germline V gene are LGHDT and YNNKEL (reference sequence). The V and J ends lost 1 base and 0 bases respectively, with 15 bases between them. The CDR3 is 17 residues long. CDR3 bases: TGTGCCAGCAGCCAAGTCGAACAGGAGACGTACCAAGAGACCCAGTACTTC. It specifies CASSQVEQETYQETQYF.

The genes are TRBV28 and TRBJ1-5, with TRBD1 as a possible D gene (6 bases). CDR1 and CDR2 from the germline V gene are MDHEN and SYDVKM. The V gene lost 2 bases and the J gene lost 10 bases, with 12 bases spanning the gap. The CDR3 loop spans 13 amino acids. CDR3 coding DNA: TGTGCCAGCAGTTTACAGGGGAGAATTCCCCAGCATTTT. It specifies CASSLQGRIPQHF.

This clonotype has just a few counts. This chain connects TRBV12-3 or TRBV12-4 to TRBJ2-1, with 13 bases identical to TRBD2. The length of the CDR3 is 18 residues. The V and J ends lost 7 bases and 4 bases, in that order; junction bases with no gene match: 13. This CDR3 reads CASTSPTSGGARYNEQFF. CDR3 DNA sequence: TGTGCCAGCACGTCCCCAACTAGCGGGGGGGCTAGGTACAATGAGCAGTTCTTC.

The genes are TRBV7-9 and TRBJ1-6; D ambiguous. Germline CDR1 and CDR2: SEHNR and FQNEAQ (reference sequence). The CDR3 has 16 residues. V lost 4 bases to trimming and J lost 5 bases, with 15 bases between them. The CDR3 here is CASSSRGASNNSPLHF. The CDR3 coding sequence is TGTGCCAGCAGCTCACGAGGAGCCTCGAATAATTCACCCCTCCACTTT.

This clonotype was recorded only once. Since a much larger clone is just one base distant, this may be a read error. This sequence joins TRBV15 and TRBJ2-7, with a tentative D call TRBD2 (5 bases). The V gene's germline CDR1 is LNHNV and CDR2 YYDKDF (reference sequence). The CDR3 has 12 residues. The DNA for the CDR3 is TGTGCCACCAGCGGAGAGCGGTACGAGCAGTACTTC. It yields the protein CATSGERYEQYF.

This clonotype was observed many times. This chain joins TRBV20-1 and TRBJ2-7; TRBD1 or TRBD2 may be the D gene (6 bases each). The CDR3 extends over 15 amino acids. Germline assignment: CDR1 DFQATT and CDR2 SNEGSKA (reference sequence). V lost 4 bases, J lost 0 bases, and 16 bases lay in between. The CDR3 DNA follows: TGCAGTGCTAAACCAAACAGGGAGGCCTCCTACGAGCAGTACTTC. As protein: CSAKPNREASYEQYF.

This clonotype was observed a few times. The chain joins TRBV5-1 to TRBJ1-6; TRBD1 matches 7 bases. The CDR3 consists of 15 residues. With V trimmed by 3 bases and J by 3 bases, 3 bases remained unmatched. Germline V gives CDR1 SGHRS, CDR2 YFSETQ. The CDR3: CASSSGQLYNSPLHF. The DNA of the CDR3 is TGCGCCAGCAGCTCGGGACAGCTCTATAATTCACCCCTCCACTTT.

V gene TRBV27 combines with J gene TRBJ1-5; TRBD1 might be the D (6 bases). The ends were cut back, 6 bases at V and 5 bases at J, with 17 bases in the middle. CDR3 size: 15 residues. In germline, CDR1 is MNHEY, CDR2 SMNVEV (reference sequence). The CDR3 DNA sequence: TGTGCCAGCAGCACCGGACCCTCAGGGGATCAGCCCCAGCATTTT. This encodes CASSTGPSGDQPQHF.

This clonotype was counted between two and nine times. Just one base apart from a much larger clone, this may be a read error. CDR3 bases: TGTGCCAGCAACCTAGCGGGGTCCTCCCACGAGCAGTACTTC. Protein product: CASNLAGSSHEQYF. V is TRBV6-1 and J is TRBJ2-7; 9 nucleotides agree with TRBD2. Germline V gives CDR1 MNHNS, CDR2 SASEGT. The CDR3 runs to 14 residues.

The sample holds many counts of this clonotype. Being one base from a much bigger clone, this may be a read error. The J gene is TRBJ2-1, the V gene TRBV2; 7 bases agree with TRBD1. The J segment lost 9 bases and the V segment lost 3 bases, leaving 5 bases of the junction unmatched. The CDR3 contains 13 residues. Germline loops: CDR1 SNHLY, CDR2 FYNNEI. The CDR3 region is CASSEDRSREQFF. The CDR3 DNA reads TGTGCCAGCAGTGAGGACAGGAGTCGTGAGCAGTTCTTC. Drawing the rest from reference TRBV2 and TRBJ2-1, the complete variable domain is EPEVTQTPSHQVTQMGQEVILRCVPISNHLYFYWYRQILGQKVEFLVSFYNNEISEKSEIFDDQFSVERPDGSNFTLKIRSTKLEDSAMYFCASSEDRSREQFFGPGTRLTVL.

In regard to this clonotype: At one end the junction does not follow the germline gene, possibly because of a read error. The chain recombines TRBV5-1 with TRBJ2-7; D gene uncertain. CDR3 length equals 14 residues. The germline V gene encodes CDR1 SGHRS and CDR2 YFSETQ. CDR3 residues: CASSLGSIDNEQDF. CDR3 in DNA: TGCGCCAGCAGCTTGGGGTCGATTGACAATGAGCAGGACTTC.

This clonotype appeared a few times. This sequence joins TRBV2 and TRBJ2-1; D gene unclear. CDR3 length equals 14 residues. Germline CDR1 reads SNHLY; CDR2 reads FYNNEI. The V end lost 1 base, the J end lost 8 bases, and 12 bases lay between the germline ends. The CDR3 DNA sequence: TGTGCCAGCAGTGAAGGGCTGGGCCTCTATGAGCAGTTCTTC. Its translation is CASSEGLGLYEQFF. Full variable domain (missing parts from reference TRBV2 and TRBJ2-1): EPEVTQTPSHQVTQMGQEVILRCVPISNHLYFYWYRQILGQKVEFLVSFYNNEISEKSEIFDDQFSVERPDGSNFTLKIRSTKLEDSAMYFCASSEGLGLYEQFFGPGTRLTVL.

As regards this clonotype: At one end the junction does not follow the germline gene, possibly because of a read error. V usage is TRBV7-8 and J usage is TRBJ2-1; 7 nucleotides match TRBD2. Germline CDR1 reads SGHVS; CDR2 reads FQNEAQ. CDR3 length equals 15 residues. CDR3 DNA sequence: TGTGGCAGCAGCTCACTCCTAGCGGCCTACAATGAGCAGTTCTTC. This translates into CGSSSLLAAYNEQFF.

This clonotype came up a few times. The rearrangement links TRBV5-1 to TRBJ1-1, with 8 bases lining up with TRBD1. CDR3 length: 15 residues. CDR1 and CDR2 from the germline V gene are SGHRS and YFSETQ. The J segment lost 4 bases and the V segment lost 3 bases, leaving 8 bases of the junction unmatched. CDR3 region: CASSSDGQGGTEAFF. The CDR3 DNA is TGCGCCAGCAGCTCGGACGGACAGGGTGGCACTGAAGCTTTCTTT. The full variable domain, with the rest looked up from reference TRBV5-1 and TRBJ1-1, is KAGVTQTPRYLIKTRGQQVTLSCSPISGHRSVSWYQQTPGQGLQFLFEYFSETQRNKGNFPGRFSGRQFSNSRSEMNVSTLELGDSALYLCASSSDGQGGTEAFFGQGTRLTVV.

This clonotype was recorded a few times. The rearrangement joins TRBV20-1 to TRBJ2-5; TRBD1 matches at 10 bases. CDR1 and CDR2 from the germline V gene are DFQATT and SNEGSKA (reference sequence). This CDR3 contains 15 residues. Trimming cost V 0 bases and J 5 bases; bases outside gene matches: 6. CDR3 nucleotides: TGCAGTGCTAGAGATGGGGACAGGGGCTGGGAGACCCAGTACTTC. Translation gives CSARDGDRGWETQYF.

As for this clonotype: The junction shows a germline mismatch at one end, possibly a read error. The chain has TRBV3-1 and TRBJ2-1; D not certain. CDR3 size: 12 residues. Per germline, CDR1 LGHDT and CDR2 YNNKEL (reference sequence). CDR3 residues: CVSSLSTNEQFF. The CDR3, as DNA: TGTGTCAGCAGCCTATCAACCAATGAGCAGTTCTTC.

This clonotype has just a few counts. The genes are TRBV20-1 and TRBJ1-4, with D possibly being TRBD1 (6 bases). The germline V and J ends were trimmed by 3 bases and 1 base, with 9 bases remaining between them. Germline CDR1 DFQATT, CDR2 SNEGSKA (reference sequence). The CDR3 is made up of 14 amino acids. The CDR3 bases are TGCAGTGCTAGGCGACAGGAAACTAATGAAAAACTGTTTTTT. It translates to CSARRQETNEKLFF.

This clonotype was observed a handful of times. This chain connects TRBV12-3 or TRBV12-4 to TRBJ1-3; 9 bases line up with TRBD1. The CDR3 has 14 amino acids. Germline trimming cut 3 bases from V and 9 bases from J; bases unmatched to any gene: 6. The CDR3 sequence: CASSFGQGFGTIYF. CDR3 nucleotide sequence: TGTGCCAGCAGTTTTGGACAGGGGTTCGGCACCATATATTTT.

CDR3 nucleotides: TGTGCCAGCAGCTTAAAATGGGACGGTGGAAACACCATATATTTT. Its translation is CASSLKWDGGNTIYF. This chain uses TRBV7-9 with TRBJ1-3; possibly TRBD1 for D (5 bases). The CDR3 loop spans 15 amino acids. Trimming shortened V by 2 bases and J by 3 bases, and 11 bases separated the two germline ends. Germline V gene sequence: CDR1 SEHNR, CDR2 FQNEAQ (reference sequence).

This clonotype has a handful of counts. CDR3 in amino acids: CASGLVLTGTGADGYTF. DNA for the CDR3: TGTGCTAGTGGTTTGGTCCTAACCGGGACAGGGGCTGATGGCTACACCTTC. The rearrangement links TRBV12-5 to TRBJ1-2; 10 bases line up with TRBD1. With 0 bases clipped from V and 6 bases from J, the junction kept 10 bases outside the gene matches. This CDR3 is built from 17 residues. Germline values: CDR1 LGHNT, CDR2 FRNRAP.

The table lists this clonotype with a few counts. The V call is TRBV2, the J call TRBJ2-1, with TRBD2 matching 8 bases. This CDR3 region has 15 residues. The trim removed 3 bases at V and 2 bases at J, leaving 3 bases unmatched. CDR1 and CDR2 from the germline V gene are SNHLY and FYNNEI. CDR3 in amino acids: CASSDQRGPYNEQFF. CDR3 coding DNA: TGTGCCAGCAGTGACCAGCGGGGGCCCTACAATGAGCAGTTCTTC.

There are many counts of this clonotype. The rearrangement joins TRBV18 to TRBJ2-5; D ambiguous. This CDR3 is built from 15 residues. Germline loops: CDR1 KGHSH, CDR2 LQKENI. V was clipped by 3 bases and J by 2 bases, with 13 bases between them. The CDR3 protein is CASSPVRSRQETQYF. For the CDR3, the DNA is TGTGCCAGCTCACCCGTCAGAAGTCGGCAAGAGACCCAGTACTTC.